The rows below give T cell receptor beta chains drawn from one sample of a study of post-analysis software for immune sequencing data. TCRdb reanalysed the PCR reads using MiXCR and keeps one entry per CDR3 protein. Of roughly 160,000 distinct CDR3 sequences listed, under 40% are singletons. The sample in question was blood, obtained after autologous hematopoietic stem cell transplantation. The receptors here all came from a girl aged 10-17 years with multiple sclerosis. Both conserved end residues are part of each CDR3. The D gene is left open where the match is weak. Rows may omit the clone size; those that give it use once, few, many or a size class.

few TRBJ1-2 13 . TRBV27 TGTGCCAGCAGCCTCGGGGGGGCCAATGGCTACACCTTC CASSLGGANGYTF
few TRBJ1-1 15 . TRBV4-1 TGCGCCAGCAGCCAAGAAGGGGGGGGGAACACTGAAGCTTTCTTT CASSQEGGGNTEAFF
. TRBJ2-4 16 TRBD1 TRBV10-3 TGTGCCATCAGTGAGGCCAGGGGGACAGGGGGAGCGGTGCAGTACTTC CAISEARGTGGAVQYF
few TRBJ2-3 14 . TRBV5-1 TGCGCCAGCAGCTTGGGGAATCAGGTGGATACGCAGTATTTT CASSLGNQVDTQYF
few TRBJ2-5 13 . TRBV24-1 TGTGCCACCAGTGAAACCCTAATTGGAAAGCAGTACTTC CATSETLIGKQYF
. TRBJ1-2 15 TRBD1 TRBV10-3 TGTGCCATCAGTGAGTTTAGGACAGGGGCGGCTGGCTACACCTTC CAISEFRTGAAGYTF
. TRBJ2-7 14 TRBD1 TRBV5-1 TGCGCCAGCTCCGAAGGGACAGGGGGCTTAGAGCAGTACTTC CASSEGTGGLEQYF
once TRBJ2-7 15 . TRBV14 TGTGCCAGCAGCCAAGAAAGACCAGGGTTGGGCGAGCAGTACTTC CASSQERPGLGEQYF
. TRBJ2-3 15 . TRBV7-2 TGTGCCAGCAGCTTATGGAAAAGTTCCACAGATACGCAGTATTTT CASSLWKSSTDTQYF
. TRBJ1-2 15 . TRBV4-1 TGCGCCAGCAGCCAAGATTTCGACAGGCCCAGGGGCTACACCTTC CASSQDFDRPRGYTF
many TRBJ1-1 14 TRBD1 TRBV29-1 TGCAGCGCCCGGACAGGGAGGAGAGACACTGAAGCTTTCTTT CSARTGRRDTEAFF
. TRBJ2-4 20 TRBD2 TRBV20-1 TGCAGTGCTCTCAAAAAACTAGCGGGAGGGCCGGGAGTGTCCAAAAACATTCAGTACTTC CSALKKLAGGPGVSKNIQYF
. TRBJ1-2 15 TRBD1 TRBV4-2 TGTGCCAGCAGCCACGACAGGACAGGGTTCGATGGCTACACCTTC CASSHDRTGFDGYTF
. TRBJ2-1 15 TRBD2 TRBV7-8 TGTGCCAGCAGCGAAGAACTAGCGGGGCACAATGAGCAGTTCTTC CASSEELAGHNEQFF
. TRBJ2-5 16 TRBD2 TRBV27 TGTGCCAGCAGTTTAAAGGGGAGGGCCACCCAAGAGACCCAGTACTTC CASSLKGRATQETQYF
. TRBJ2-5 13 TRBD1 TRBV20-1 TGCAGTGCTCGGACAGGGGTTGGGGAGACCCAGTACTTC CSARTGVGETQYF
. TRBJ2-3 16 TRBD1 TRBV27 TGTGCCAGCACCAAATTTCAGGGGGCACTCAGGGATACGCAGTATTTT CASTKFQGALRDTQYF
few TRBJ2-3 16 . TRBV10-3 TGTGCCATCAGTGTTGAGGCCCGAACCCACACAGATACGCAGTATTTT CAISVEARTHTDTQYF
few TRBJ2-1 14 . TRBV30 TGTGCCTGGAGTGGGTGGGATGCTAGGAGTGAGCAGTTCTTC CAWSGWDARSEQFF
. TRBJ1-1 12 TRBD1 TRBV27 TGTGCCAGCAGTACAGGGGAAACTGAAGCTTTCTTT CASSTGETEAFF
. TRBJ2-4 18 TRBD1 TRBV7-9 TGTACCAGCAGCTGGGGAACTACCGGGACAGGGCTCAGGGACATTCAGTACTTC CTSSWGTTGTGLRDIQYF
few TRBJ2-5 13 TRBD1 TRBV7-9 TGTGCCAGCAGCCTAGGGGGCAAAGAGACCCAGTACTTC CASSLGGKETQYF
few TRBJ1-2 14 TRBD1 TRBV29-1 TGCAGCGTTGACGGACAGGGGGCGGGCTATGGCTACACCTTC CSVDGQGAGYGYTF
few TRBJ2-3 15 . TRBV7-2 TGTGCCAGCAGCTTAGGGGTCCTAGCACCAGATACGCAGTATTTT CASSLGVLAPDTQYF
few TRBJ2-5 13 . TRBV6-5 TGTGCCAGCAGCCCCCGGGAGCAAGAGACCCAGTACTTC CASSPREQETQYF
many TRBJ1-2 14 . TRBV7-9 TGTGCCAGCAGGGAAGAGGACCGATTTGGTGGCTACACCTTC CASREEDRFGGYTF
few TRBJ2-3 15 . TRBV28 TGTGCCAGCAGTTCACAGCGGGCGCTCACAGATACGCAGTATTTT CASSSQRALTDTQYF
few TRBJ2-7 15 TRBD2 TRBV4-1 TGCGCCAGCAGCCAAGGGGGCGGGAGCTCCTACGAGCAGTACTTC CASSQGGGSSYEQYF
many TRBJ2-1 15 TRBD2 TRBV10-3 TGTGCCATCCGCATGACTAGCGGGGTTGACAATGAGCAGTTCTTC CAIRMTSGVDNEQFF
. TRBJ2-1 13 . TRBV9 TGTGCCAGCAGCGAGGGGGACTACAATGAGCAGTTCTTC CASSEGDYNEQFF
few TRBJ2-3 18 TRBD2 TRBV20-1 TGCAGTGCTAGAGGCCCTAGCGCCCTAGCGGGAGGCACAGATACGCAGTATTTT CSARGPSALAGGTDTQYF
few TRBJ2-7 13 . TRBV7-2 TGTGCCAGCAGCTTAGAGGGTGAGGTCGAGCAGTACTTC CASSLEGEVEQYF
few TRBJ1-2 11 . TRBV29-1 TGCAGCGCTTCGGACAGTTTACGCTACACCTTC CSASDSLRYTF
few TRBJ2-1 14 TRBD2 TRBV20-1 TGCAGTGCTGCCCGGCTGGGTAGCGGGATCGGGCAGTTCTTC CSAARLGSGIGQFF
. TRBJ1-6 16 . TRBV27 TGTGCCAGCAGTTTAGCCGGACTCCTGGGGAATTCACCCCTCCACTTT CASSLAGLLGNSPLHF
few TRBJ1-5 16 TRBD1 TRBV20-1 TGCAGTGCTAGCGAAATGACAGGGGGCGCAGATCAGCCCCAGCATTTT CSASEMTGGADQPQHF
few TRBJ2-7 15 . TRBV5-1 TGCGCCAGCAGCCGGGACGGAAACCCTTCCTACGAGCAGTACTTC CASSRDGNPSYEQYF
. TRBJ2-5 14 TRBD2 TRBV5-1 TGCGCCAGCAAGGGACTAGCGGGACATGAGACCCAGTACTTC CASKGLAGHETQYF
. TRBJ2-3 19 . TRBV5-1 TGCGCCAGCAGCTTGGTTCTGAGGGGAGATCGACGCTTTTCAGATACGCAGTATTTT CASSLVLRGDRRFSDTQYF
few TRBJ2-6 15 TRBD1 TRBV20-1 TGCAGTGCCGACTACAGGGGCTCTGGGGCCAACGTCCTGACTTTC CSADYRGSGANVLTF
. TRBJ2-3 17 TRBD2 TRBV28 TGTGCCGTTCCACCCCCGGGACTAGCGGGAATCCCAGATACGCAGTATTTT CAVPPPGLAGIPDTQYF
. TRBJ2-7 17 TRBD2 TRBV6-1 TGTGCCGGCAGCCAGCCGGGACTAGCGGACGACTCCTACGAGCGGTACTTC CAGSQPGLADDSYERYF
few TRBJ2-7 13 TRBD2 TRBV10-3 TGTGCCAGCGCAGCGGGAGTGGTTTACGAGCAGTACTTC CASAAGVVYEQYF
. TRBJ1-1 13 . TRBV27 TGTGCCAGCAGTTTGAATGCGAACACTGAAGCTTTCTTT CASSLNANTEAFF
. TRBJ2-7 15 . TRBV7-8 TGTGCCAGCAGCTTAGTCCGAGCAGGGGCCTACGAGCAGTACTTC CASSLVRAGAYEQYF